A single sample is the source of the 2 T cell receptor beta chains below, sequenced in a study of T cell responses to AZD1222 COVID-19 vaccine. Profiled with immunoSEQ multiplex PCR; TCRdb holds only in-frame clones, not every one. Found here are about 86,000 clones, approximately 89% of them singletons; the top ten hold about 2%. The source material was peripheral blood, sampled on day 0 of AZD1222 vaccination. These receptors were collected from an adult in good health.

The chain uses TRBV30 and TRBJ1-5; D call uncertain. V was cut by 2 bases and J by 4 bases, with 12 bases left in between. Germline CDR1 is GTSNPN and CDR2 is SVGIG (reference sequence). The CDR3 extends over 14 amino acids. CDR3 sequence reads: CAWSRGGSNQPQHF. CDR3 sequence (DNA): TGTGCCTGGAGTCGGGGAGGTTCTAATCAGCCCCAGCATTTT.

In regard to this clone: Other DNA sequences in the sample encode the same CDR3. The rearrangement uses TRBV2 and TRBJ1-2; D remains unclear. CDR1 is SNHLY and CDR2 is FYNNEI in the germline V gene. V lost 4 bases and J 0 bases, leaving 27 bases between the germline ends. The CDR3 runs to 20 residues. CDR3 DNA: TGTGCCAGCAGTGGGAGTCCCTCATCGACCCTTCAGGAAGCTAACTATGGCTACACCTTC. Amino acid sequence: CASSGSPSSTLQEANYGYTF.